This T cell receptor (beta chain) originates from a study of T cell repertoires in cytomegalovirus infection. The wider study: Matching HLA type, along with CMV infection, was indicated by public TCR beta signatures.

Trimming removed 7 bases from V and 5 bases from J; junction bases left unmatched: 7. Germline assignment: CDR1 SNHLY and CDR2 FYNNEI. The CDR3 runs 13 residues. Broader study findings: CMV-specific TCR beta clonotypes restricted by HLA-C dominated the ex vivo response. Frequencies of public TCR beta families were cumulated, and this identified carriers of CMV plus the relevant HLA.

TCRdb itself ran the reads through MiXCR, one entry per CDR3 protein. The sample records roughly 630,000 distinct CDR3 sequences, 20% to 25% being singletons. On this clonotype itself: What it binds is not known.

The chain employs TRBV2 and TRBJ2-7; 8 nucleotides match TRBD1. This TCR was sampled from a human donor in good health (CMV status not recorded). Some clones in this sample may be carry-over from other donors' samples. Sequenced sample: CD8+ T cells from PBMCs. The DNA of the CDR3 is TGTGCCAGCATTCCGACAGGGGAGGACGAGCAGTACTTC. Translation: CASIPTGEDEQYF.